This is a list of T cell receptor beta chains from one sample in a study of preoperative IRX-2 immunotherapy in early breast cancer. Here immunoSEQ multiplex PCR was the method, and the copy in TCRdb shows in-frame clones only, minus some. The sample has approximately 100,000 clones, roughly 88% seen once. Sequenced here: tumor tissue, sampled after IRX-2 immunotherapy. The source of these receptors is a human donor with breast cancer. CDR3s include the opening cysteine and the closing phenylalanine or tryptophan. A D gene is named only where the DNA matches it firmly. Not all rows give a size; the values are once, few, many and, for expanded clones, a class.

abundance	d_gene	j_gene	v_gene	CDR3aa	CDR3nt
-	TRBD2	TRBJ2-1	TRBV10-1	CASSRSTSGRSEQFF	TGCGCCAGCTCAAGGTCGACTAGCGGGAGGTCTGAGCAGTTCTTC
-	-	TRBJ1-4	TRBV6-9	CASSLRVTGEKLFF	TGTGCCAGCAGTTTAAGGGTCACGGGGGAAAAACTGTTTTTT
once	TRBD1	TRBJ1-2	TRBV5-1	CASSLSTGVVFGYTF	TGCGCCAGCAGCTTGTCAACAGGGGTAGTTTTCGGCTACACCTTC
-	-	TRBJ1-3	TRBV14	CASSHAGTGNTIYF	TGTGCCAGCAGCCACGCTGGGACTGGAAACACCATATATTTT
-	-	TRBJ2-7	TRBV12-2	CASSPRDSRAYEQYF	TGTGCCTCCTCCCCCCGGGACTCCCGGGCATACGAGCAGTACTTC
-	-	TRBJ1-5	TRBV28	CASKSLQQSNQPQHF	TGTGCCAGCAAATCCCTTCAGCAGAGCAATCAGCCCCAGCATTTT
-	-	TRBJ1-5	TRBV28	CASSLGGSNQPQHF	TGTGCCAGCAGTTTAGGGGGAAGCAATCAGCCCCAGCATTTT
-	TRBD1	TRBJ1-1	TRBV19	CASSTLTGGLDTEAFF	TGTGCCAGTAGTACGCTGACAGGGGGACTTGACACTGAAGCTTTCTTT
-	-	TRBJ1-5	TRBV30	CAWSIYNGNQPQHF	TGTGCCTGGAGTATTTACAACGGCAATCAGCCCCAGCATTTT
-	-	TRBJ2-6	TRBV5-1	CASSAWGLGSGANVLTF	TGCGCCAGCAGCGCCTGGGGGCTGGGCTCTGGGGCCAACGTCCTGACTTTC
-	-	TRBJ1-4	TRBV11-3	CASSQNRAVEKLFF	TGTGCCAGCAGCCAGAACAGGGCGGTTGAAAAACTGTTTTTT
-	-	TRBJ1-3	TRBV14	CASSQERVGNTIYF	TGTGCCAGCAGCCAAGAACGGGTTGGAAACACCATATATTTT
-	-	TRBJ1-3	TRBV5-1	CASSPQGSGNTIYF	TGCGCCAGCAGCCCACAGGGCTCTGGAAACACCATATATTTT
-	-	TRBJ2-3	TRBV5-1	CASSLQASDADTQYF	TGCGCCAGCAGCTTACAGGCGTCGGACGCAGATACGCAGTATTTT
-	TRBD2	TRBJ2-1	TRBV6-4	CASSDRTSGGNEQFF	TGTGCCAGCAGTGATCGGACTAGCGGGGGGAATGAGCAGTTCTTC
-	-	TRBJ1-1	TRBV25-1	CASKWTENTEAFF	TGTGCCAGCAAATGGACGGAGAACACTGAAGCTTTCTTT
-	-	TRBJ1-5	TRBV5-1	CASSLTGSGQPQHF	TGCGCCAGCAGCTTGACAGGTTCGGGTCAGCCCCAGCATTTT
-	-	TRBJ2-5	TRBV10-2	CASSESVGIGETQYF	TGCGCCAGCAGTGAGTCGGTGGGGATAGGGGAGACCCAGTACTTC
once	TRBD2	TRBJ2-1	TRBV28	CASSLLRGAQFF	TGTGCCAGCAGTTTATTGCGGGGGGCGCAGTTCTTC
-	-	TRBJ1-5	TRBV6-8	CAIKGEDVPQHF	TGTGCCATCAAGGGGGAAGATGTGCCCCAGCATTTT
-	-	TRBJ2-1	TRBV10-1	CASSTLREQFF	TGCGCCAGCAGCACGCTCCGTGAGCAGTTCTTC
-	-	TRBJ2-6	TRBV5-1	CASSLDGLTGSGANVLTF	TGCGCCAGCAGCTTGGACGGGTTGACGGGCTCTGGGGCCAACGTCCTGACTTTC
-	-	TRBJ1-1	TRBV28	CASSLGGAGTEAFF	TGTGCCAGCAGCTTGGGGGGGGCCGGAACTGAAGCTTTCTTT
-	-	TRBJ2-7	TRBV29-1	CSVARASYEQYF	TGCAGCGTTGCCAGAGCTTCCTACGAGCAGTACTTC
-	TRBD1	TRBJ1-4	TRBV5-1	CASRGQGPFRNEKLFF	TGCGCCAGCCGGGGACAGGGCCCCTTTAGAAATGAAAAACTGTTTTTT
-	-	TRBJ1-1	TRBV23-1	CASSPKRGAGEDHTEAFF	TGCGCCAGCAGTCCCAAAAGGGGTGCGGGGGAGGATCACACTGAAGCTTTCTTT
-	-	TRBJ2-7	TRBV6-8	CAITGGQGYEQYF	TGTGCCATCACCGGAGGGCAGGGCTACGAGCAGTACTTC
-	TRBD1	TRBJ1-5	TRBV6-8	CASSGGQGGQPQHF	TGTGCCAGCAGTGGGGGACAGGGAGGTCAGCCCCAGCATTTT
-	-	TRBJ1-3	TRBV30	CAWSVLGGPSGNTIYF	TGTGCCTGGAGTGTATTGGGGGGACCCTCTGGAAACACCATATATTTT
-	-	TRBJ2-2	TRBV7-8	CASSLANGGGTGELFF	TGTGCCAGCAGCTTGGCCAATGGGGGAGGCACCGGGGAGCTGTTTTTT
-	TRBD1	TRBJ2-5	TRBV6-8	CASSTGTGGEETQYF	TGTGCCAGCAGTACCGGGACAGGGGGCGAAGAGACCCAGTACTTC
-	TRBD1	TRBJ1-5	TRBV6-8	CASSSGTGLYSNQPQHF	TGTGCCAGCAGTTCCGGGACAGGCTTATATAGCAATCAGCCCCAGCATTTT
-	TRBD1	TRBJ1-4	TRBV28	CASSSQGSPNEKLFF	TGTGCCAGCAGTTCACAGGGGTCCCCTAATGAAAAACTGTTTTTT
-	-	TRBJ1-1	TRBV30	CAWSAPGQRNTEAFF	TGTGCCTGGAGTGCCCCGGGACAAAGGAACACTGAAGCTTTCTTT
-	-	TRBJ2-7	TRBV19	CASSIFQSDVISEQYF	TGTGCCAGTAGTATCTTCCAGTCCGACGTCATCAGCGAGCAGTACTTC
-	TRBD1	TRBJ2-7	TRBV19	CASRPGQGSSYEQYF	TGTGCCAGTAGGCCGGGACAGGGGAGCTCCTATGAGCAGTACTTC
once	TRBD1	TRBJ1-2	TRBV6-8	CAIRGEGAAYGYTF	TGTGCCATCAGAGGAGAGGGGGCGGCCTATGGCTACACCTTC
-	TRBD1	TRBJ1-1	TRBV14	CASSLAWDRGNTEAFF	TGTGCCAGCAGCCTGGCTTGGGACAGAGGGAACACTGAAGCTTTCTTT
-	-	TRBJ2-1	TRBV28	CASSAAGVELGQFF	TGTGCCAGCAGCGCAGCGGGTGTGGAATTAGGGCAGTTCTTC
once	-	TRBJ1-5	TRBV7-1	CASSLDSSYNQPQHF	TGTGCCAGCAGTTTGGACAGCTCCTACAATCAGCCCCAGCATTTT
-	-	TRBJ2-2	TRBV30	CAWSYQERATGELFF	TGTGCCTGGAGTTATCAGGAGCGGGCCACCGGGGAGCTGTTTTTT
once	TRBD2	TRBJ2-1	TRBV15	CATSRGLAGVGEQFF	TGTGCCACCAGCAGAGGACTAGCGGGAGTAGGGGAGCAGTTCTTC